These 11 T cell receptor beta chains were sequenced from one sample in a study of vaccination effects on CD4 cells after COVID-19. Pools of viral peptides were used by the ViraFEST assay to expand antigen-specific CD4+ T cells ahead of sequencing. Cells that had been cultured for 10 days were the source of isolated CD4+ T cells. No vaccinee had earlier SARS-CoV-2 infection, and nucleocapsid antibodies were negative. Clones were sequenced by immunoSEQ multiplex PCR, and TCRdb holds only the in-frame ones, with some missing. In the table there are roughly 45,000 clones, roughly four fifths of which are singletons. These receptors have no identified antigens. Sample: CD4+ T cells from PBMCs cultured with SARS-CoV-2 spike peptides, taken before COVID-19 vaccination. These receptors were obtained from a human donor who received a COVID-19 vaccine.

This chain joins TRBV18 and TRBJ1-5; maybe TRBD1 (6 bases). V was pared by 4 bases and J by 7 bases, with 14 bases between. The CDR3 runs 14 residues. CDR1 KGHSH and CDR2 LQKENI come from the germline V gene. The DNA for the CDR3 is TGTGCCAGCTCACGAGCGACAGGTATCCAGCCCCAGCATTTT. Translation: CASSRATGIQPQHF.

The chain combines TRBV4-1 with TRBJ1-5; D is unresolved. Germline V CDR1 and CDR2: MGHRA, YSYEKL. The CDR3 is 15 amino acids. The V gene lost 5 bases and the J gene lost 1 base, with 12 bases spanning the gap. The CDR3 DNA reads TGCGCCAGCAGCTCAGACGCCGACAGCAATCAGCCCCAGCATTTT. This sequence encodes CASSSDADSNQPQHF.

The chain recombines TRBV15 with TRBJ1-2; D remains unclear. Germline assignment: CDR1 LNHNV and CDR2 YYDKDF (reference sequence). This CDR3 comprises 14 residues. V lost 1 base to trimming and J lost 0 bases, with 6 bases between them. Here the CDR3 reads CATSRAGTNYGYTF. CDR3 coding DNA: TGTGCCACCAGCAGAGCGGGGACTAACTATGGCTACACCTTC.

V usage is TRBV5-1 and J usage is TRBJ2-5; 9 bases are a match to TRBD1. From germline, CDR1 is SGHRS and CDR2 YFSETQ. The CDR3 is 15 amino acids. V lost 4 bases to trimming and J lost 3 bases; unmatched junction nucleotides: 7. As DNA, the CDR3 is TGCGCCAGCAGCGCCCGGACAGGGGATGAAGAGACCCAGTACTTC. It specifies CASSARTGDEETQYF. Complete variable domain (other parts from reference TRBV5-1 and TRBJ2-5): KAGVTQTPRYLIKTRGQQVTLSCSPISGHRSVSWYQQTPGQGLQFLFEYFSETQRNKGNFPGRFSGRQFSNSRSEMNVSTLELGDSALYLCASSARTGDEETQYFGPGTRLLVL.

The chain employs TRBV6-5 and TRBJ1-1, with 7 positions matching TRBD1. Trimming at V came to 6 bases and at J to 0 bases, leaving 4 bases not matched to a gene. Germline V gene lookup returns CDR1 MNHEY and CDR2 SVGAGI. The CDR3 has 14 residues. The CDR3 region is CASSLGTVNTEAFF. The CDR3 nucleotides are TGTGCCAGCAGCCTCGGGACAGTGAACACTGAAGCTTTCTTT.

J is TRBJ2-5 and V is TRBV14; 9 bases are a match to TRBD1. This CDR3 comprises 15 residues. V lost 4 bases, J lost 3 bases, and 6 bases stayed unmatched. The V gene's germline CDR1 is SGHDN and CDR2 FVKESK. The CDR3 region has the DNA TGTGCCAGCAGCCGCCAGACAGGGGGTAAAGAGACCCAGTACTTC. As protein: CASSRQTGGKETQYF.

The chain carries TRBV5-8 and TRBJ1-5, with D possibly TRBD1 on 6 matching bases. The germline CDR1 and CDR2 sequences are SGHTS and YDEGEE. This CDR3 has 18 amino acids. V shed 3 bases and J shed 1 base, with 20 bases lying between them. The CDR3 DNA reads TGTGCCAGCAGCTCTAACAGGGTCGGGATGGGGAGCAATCAGCCCCAGCATTTT. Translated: CASSSNRVGMGSNQPQHF. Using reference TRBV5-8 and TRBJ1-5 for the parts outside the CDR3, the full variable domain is EAGVTQSPTHLIKTRGQQATLRCSPISGHTSVYWYQQALGLGLQFLLWYDEGEERNRGNFPPRFSGRQFPNYSSELNVNALELEDSALYLCASSSNRVGMGSNQPQHFGDGTRLSIL.

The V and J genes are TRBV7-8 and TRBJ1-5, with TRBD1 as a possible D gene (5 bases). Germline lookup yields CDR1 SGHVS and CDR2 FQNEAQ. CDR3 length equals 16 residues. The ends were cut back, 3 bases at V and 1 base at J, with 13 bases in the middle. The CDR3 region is CASSFSGKGSNQPQHF. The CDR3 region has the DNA TGTGCCAGCAGCTTTTCCGGGAAGGGGAGCAATCAGCCCCAGCATTTT.

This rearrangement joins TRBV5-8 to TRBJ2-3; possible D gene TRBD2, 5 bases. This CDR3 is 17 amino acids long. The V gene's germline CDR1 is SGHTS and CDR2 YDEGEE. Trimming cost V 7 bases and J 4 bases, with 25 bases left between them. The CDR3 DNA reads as TGTGCCAGCCCAGCTTCCCTAGCATCCTTGTTTTCAGATACGCAGTATTTT. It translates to CASPASLASLFSDTQYF.

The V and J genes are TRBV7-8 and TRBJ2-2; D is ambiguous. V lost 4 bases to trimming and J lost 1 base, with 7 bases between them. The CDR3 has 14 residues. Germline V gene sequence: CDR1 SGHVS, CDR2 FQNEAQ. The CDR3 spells CASSYARNTGELFF. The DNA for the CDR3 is TGTGCCAGCAGCTACGCTAGGAACACCGGGGAGCTGTTTTTT.

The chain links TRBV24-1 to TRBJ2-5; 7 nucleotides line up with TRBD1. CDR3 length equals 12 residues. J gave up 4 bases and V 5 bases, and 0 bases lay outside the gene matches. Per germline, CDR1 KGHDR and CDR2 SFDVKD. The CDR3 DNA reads TGTGCCACCAGTGCAGGGGGAGAGACCCAGTACTTC. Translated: CATSAGGETQYF.